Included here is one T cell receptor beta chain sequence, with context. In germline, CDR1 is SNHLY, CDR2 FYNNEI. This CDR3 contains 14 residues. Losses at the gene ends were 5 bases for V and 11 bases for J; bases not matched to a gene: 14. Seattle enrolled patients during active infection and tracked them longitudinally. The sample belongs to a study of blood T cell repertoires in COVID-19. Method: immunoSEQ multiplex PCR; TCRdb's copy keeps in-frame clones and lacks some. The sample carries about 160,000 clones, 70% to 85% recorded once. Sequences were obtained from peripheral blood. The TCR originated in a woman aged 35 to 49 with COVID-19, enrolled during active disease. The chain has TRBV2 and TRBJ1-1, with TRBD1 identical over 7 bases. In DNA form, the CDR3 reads TGTGCCAGCAGTACCGGACAGGTCAGACCCAGGGCTTTCTTT. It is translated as CASSTGQVRPRAFF.